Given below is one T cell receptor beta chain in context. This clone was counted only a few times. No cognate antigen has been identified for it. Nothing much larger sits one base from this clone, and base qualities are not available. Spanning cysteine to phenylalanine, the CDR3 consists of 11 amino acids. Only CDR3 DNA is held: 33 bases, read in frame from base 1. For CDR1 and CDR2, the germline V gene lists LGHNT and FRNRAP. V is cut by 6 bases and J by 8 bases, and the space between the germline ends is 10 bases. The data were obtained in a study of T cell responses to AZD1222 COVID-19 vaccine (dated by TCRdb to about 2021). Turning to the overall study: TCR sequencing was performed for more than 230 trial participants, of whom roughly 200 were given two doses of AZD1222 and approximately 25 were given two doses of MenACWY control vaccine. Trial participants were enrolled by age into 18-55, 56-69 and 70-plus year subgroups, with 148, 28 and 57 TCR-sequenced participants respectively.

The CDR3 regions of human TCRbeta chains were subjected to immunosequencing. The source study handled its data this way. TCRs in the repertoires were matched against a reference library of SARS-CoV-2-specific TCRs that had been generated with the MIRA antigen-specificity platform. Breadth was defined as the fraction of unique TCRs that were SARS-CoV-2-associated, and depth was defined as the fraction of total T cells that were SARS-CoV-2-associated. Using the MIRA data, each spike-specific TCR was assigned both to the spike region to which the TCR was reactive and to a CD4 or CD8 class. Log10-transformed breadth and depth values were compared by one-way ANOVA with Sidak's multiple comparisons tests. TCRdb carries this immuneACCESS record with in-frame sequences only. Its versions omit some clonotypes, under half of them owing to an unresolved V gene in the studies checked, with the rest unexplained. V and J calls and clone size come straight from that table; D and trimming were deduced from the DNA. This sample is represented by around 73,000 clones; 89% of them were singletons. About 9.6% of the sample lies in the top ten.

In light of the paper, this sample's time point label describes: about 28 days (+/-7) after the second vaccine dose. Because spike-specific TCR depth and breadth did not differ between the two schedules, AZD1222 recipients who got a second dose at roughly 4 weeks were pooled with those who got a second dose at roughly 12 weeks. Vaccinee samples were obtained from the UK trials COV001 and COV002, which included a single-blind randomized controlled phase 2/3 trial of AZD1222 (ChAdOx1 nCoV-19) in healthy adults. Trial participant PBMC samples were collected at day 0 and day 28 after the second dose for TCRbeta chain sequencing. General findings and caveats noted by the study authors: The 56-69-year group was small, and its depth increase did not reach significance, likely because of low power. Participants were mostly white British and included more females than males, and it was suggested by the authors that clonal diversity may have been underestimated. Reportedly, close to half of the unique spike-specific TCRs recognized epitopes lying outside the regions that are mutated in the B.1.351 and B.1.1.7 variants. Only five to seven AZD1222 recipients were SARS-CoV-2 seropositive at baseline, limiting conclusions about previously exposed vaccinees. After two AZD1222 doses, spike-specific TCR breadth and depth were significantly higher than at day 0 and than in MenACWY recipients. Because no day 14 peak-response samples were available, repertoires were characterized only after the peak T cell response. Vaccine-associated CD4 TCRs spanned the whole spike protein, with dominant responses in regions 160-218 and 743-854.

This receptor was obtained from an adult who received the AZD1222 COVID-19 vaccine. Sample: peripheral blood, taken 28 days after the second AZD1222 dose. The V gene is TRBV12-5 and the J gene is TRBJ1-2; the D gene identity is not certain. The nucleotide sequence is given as TGTGCTAGTGGCATCCTCGGGGGCTACACCTTC. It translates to CASGILGGYTF.